Here is one T cell receptor beta chain with its context. Its antigen is still unknown. V lost 0 bases to trimming and J lost 2 bases, with 12 bases between them. This CDR3 is built from 15 residues. The germline V gene has CDR1 SGDLS and CDR2 YYNGEE. As every portion of the isolated RNA was reverse transcribed, the sequencing read expressed TCRB transcripts. Sequenced by immunoSEQ multiplex PCR; TCRdb stores in-frame clones only, minus some. The sample has around 690,000 clones; about an eighth are singletons. The sample belongs to a study of beta chain features in type 1 diabetes. General study results and limits: It was possible that PCR favored shorter templates, equally so in patients and controls. Patients with Type 1 diabetes showed moderately but significantly shorter TCRB CDR3s in all four CD4+ subsets.

The TCR sequence derives from a man younger than 45 with type 1 diabetes. The chain is built from TRBV9 and TRBJ2-7; no clear D. The specimen sequenced was naive CD4+ T cells from blood. As DNA, the CDR3 is TGTGCCAGCAGCGTAGGGATAACGGACGCCTACGAGCAGTACTTC. Amino acid sequence: CASSVGITDAYEQYF.